This T cell receptor (beta chain) came from a study of Ad26.COV2.S vaccination and SARS-CoV-2 variants. Whole-study context: The Ad26.COV2.S arm of the COV1001 trial was where the donor was placed. Ad26.COV2.S given intramuscularly, once or twice 56 days apart.

Specified treatment: 19 received Ad26.COV2.S at low or high dose, single or two shots; 5 received placebo; per-sample allocation not given. Specimens were obtained on day 63 following the first vaccine or placebo injection. Within Boston, the person who donated was an adult of 18-55 years. An Ad26 vector carrying the Wuhan-strain SARS-CoV-2 spike served as the vaccine. CDR1 and CDR2 (germline): LNHNV, YYDKDF (reference sequence). This CDR3 has 13 amino acids. After removal of 8 bases from V and 6 bases from J, the junction contained 2 bases not matched to a gene. Data came from immunoSEQ multiplex PCR; TCRdb stores just in-frame clones and leaves some out. In the table there are some 460,000 clones, roughly 87% of which are singletons.

This specimen consisted of peripheral blood, obtained in a trial of Ad26.COV2.S vaccine versus placebo. This TCR was sampled from a person between 18 and 65 years old who received the Ad26.COV2.S COVID-19 vaccine or a placebo. The chain combines TRBV15 with TRBJ2-1; TRBD2 aligns across 12 bases. CDR3 coding DNA: TGTGCCACCGGACTAGCGGGAAGCAATGAGCAGTTCTTC. Encoded protein: CATGLAGSNEQFF.